One and the same sample provided the 17 T cell receptor beta chains below, sequenced in a study of T cell responses to AZD1222 COVID-19 vaccine. Data came from immunoSEQ multiplex PCR; TCRdb stores just in-frame clones and leaves some out. The sample gives more than 150,000 clones, 90% to 95% of which show up once; over 7.5% is in the top ten. The sample in question was peripheral blood, obtained on day 0 of AZD1222 vaccination. Receptor source: an adult in good health.

A single count supports this clone. The V gene is TRBV28, the J gene TRBJ1-6; TRBD1 aligns across 8 bases. Germline V gene data show CDR1 as MDHEN and CDR2 as SYDVKM. The CDR3 totals 16 residues. V lost 5 bases and J lost 6; bases outside the gene matches: 9. The CDR3 spells CASSNGQGFGNSPLHF. Written as DNA, the CDR3 is TGTGCCAGCAGTAATGGACAGGGTTTCGGTAATTCACCCCTCCACTTT.

J is TRBJ2-7 and V is TRBV19, with 13 bases that match TRBD2. Trimming at V came to 5 bases and at J to 2 bases, leaving 6 bases not matched to a gene. Germline CDR1 is LNHDA and CDR2 is SQIVND (reference sequence). This CDR3 is built from 16 residues. CDR3 loop: CASSASTSGRAYEQYF. In DNA, the CDR3 is TGTGCCAGTAGTGCCAGTACTAGCGGGAGGGCCTACGAGCAGTACTTC.

CDR3: CASSSEETGNTIYF. In nucleotides, the CDR3 is TGTGCCAGCAGCTCAGAAGAGACTGGAAACACCATATATTTT. This chain links TRBV7-2 with TRBJ1-3; D is undetermined. The ends were cut back, 4 bases at V and 2 bases at J, with 9 bases in the middle. Germline V gene data show CDR1 as SGHTA and CDR2 as FQGNSA. The CDR3 covers 14 residues. The full variable domain, rest sourced from reference TRBV7-2 and TRBJ1-3, is GAGVSQSPSNKVTEKGKDVELRCDPISGHTALYWYRQSLGQGLEFLIYFQGNSAPDKSGLPSDRFSAERTGGSVSTLTIQRTQQEDSAVYLCASSSEETGNTIYFGEGSWLTVV.

This chain joins TRBV6-5 and TRBJ1-4; weak D call: TRBD1 (6 bases). The germline CDR1 and CDR2 sequences are MNHEY and SVGAGI. The length of the CDR3 is 12 residues. V was pared by 8 bases and J by 10 bases, with 14 bases between. The CDR3 loop is CASGKGGGKLFF. CDR3 nucleotides: TGTGCCAGCGGGAAGGGGGGGGGAAAACTGTTTTTT.

V usage is TRBV27 and J usage is TRBJ2-4; 11 nucleotides match TRBD2. Germline V gives CDR1 MNHEY, CDR2 SMNVEV (reference sequence). The CDR3 sequence is 15 residues long. Trimming removed 5 bases from V and 0 bases from J; junction bases left unmatched: 0. In nucleotides, the CDR3 is TGTGCCAGCAGTACTAGCGGGAGAGCCAAAAACATTCAGTACTTC. This translates into CASSTSGRAKNIQYF.

The chain combines TRBV29-1 with TRBJ2-1; 7 bases fit TRBD1. The V gene end was trimmed by 6 bases and the J gene end by 8 bases; junction bases not matched to a gene: 10. Germline V CDR1 and CDR2: SQVTM, ANQGSEA. CDR3 length: 13 amino acids. The CDR3 DNA reads TGCAGCGTAGGACCCCAGGGGGTCCATGAGCAGTTCTTC. Its protein is CSVGPQGVHEQFF.

This chain connects TRBV7-6 to TRBJ1-5; unclear D gene. The CDR3 is 11 residues long. Germline CDR1 and CDR2: SGHVS and FNYEAQ. Trimming cost V 5 bases and J 13 bases, with 12 bases left between them. The CDR3: CASSATGLQHF. CDR3 sequence (DNA): TGTGCCAGCAGCGCGACGGGGTTACAGCATTTT.

The CDR3 DNA reads as TGTGCCAGCTCACAACATGGACAGGGGGGTGAAGCTTTCTTT. Its translation is CASSQHGQGGEAFF. The rearrangement links TRBV18 to TRBJ1-1; 10 nucleotides agree with TRBD1. The germline gives CDR1 KGHSH, CDR2 LQKENI. The CDR3 consists of 14 residues. After removal of 4 bases from V and 7 bases from J, the junction contained 6 bases not matched to a gene.

This clone has just one count. The chain carries TRBV28 and TRBJ2-7, with D possibly TRBD1 on 6 matching bases. This CDR3 has 13 amino acids. Trimming left V 7 bases short and J 1 base short, with 11 bases between. CDR1 and CDR2 (germline): MDHEN, SYDVKM. CDR3 coding DNA: TGTGCCAGCACCCGAACAGGGTCCTACGAGCAGTACTTC. Protein product: CASTRTGSYEQYF.

The rearrangement links TRBV28 to TRBJ1-5; 7 bases map to TRBD1. With 3 bases clipped from V and 5 bases from J, the junction kept 7 bases outside the gene matches. In germline, CDR1 is MDHEN, CDR2 SYDVKM. The CDR3 is 15 residues long. CDR3 residues: CASSLRQGGYQPQHF. Here the CDR3 DNA reads TGTGCCAGCAGTTTGCGACAGGGAGGATATCAGCCCCAGCATTTT.

The V gene is TRBV2, the J gene TRBJ2-3, with TRBD2 matching over 8 bases. This CDR3 has 18 residues. J lost 2 bases, V lost 4 bases, and 14 bases had no gene match. Germline CDR1 and CDR2: SNHLY and FYNNEI. Here the CDR3 reads CASSVSLNTSGSTDTQYF. CDR3 bases: TGTGCCAGCAGTGTGAGTCTTAATACTAGCGGATCCACAGATACGCAGTATTTT.

The J gene is TRBJ2-2, the V gene TRBV10-2; perhaps D is TRBD1 or TRBD2 (5 bases each). V gave up 7 bases and J gave up 6 bases, with 9 bases separating them. Per the germline V gene, CDR1 is WSHSY and CDR2 is SAAADI. The CDR3 has 12 amino acids. The CDR3: CASIGDAGELFF. The CDR3 DNA reads as TGCGCCAGCATCGGGGACGCCGGGGAGCTGTTTTTT.

This clone was detected only a few times. This sequence joins TRBV2 and TRBJ1-2, with 8 bases fitting TRBD1. The CDR3 consists of 15 residues. Germline V gene lookup returns CDR1 SNHLY and CDR2 FYNNEI. Trimming removed 7 bases from V and 4 bases from J; junction bases left unmatched: 11. The CDR3 loop reads CASTLTGGVFYGYTF. CDR3 nucleotide sequence: TGTGCCAGCACCCTAACAGGGGGAGTGTTCTATGGCTACACCTTC.

This clone was counted a few times. The chain joins TRBV5-1 to TRBJ2-2, with 10 bases matching TRBD2. CDR3 size: 18 residues. Germline V lookup: CDR1 SGHRS, CDR2 YFSETQ. With 0 bases clipped from V and 2 bases from J, the junction kept 7 bases outside the gene matches. The CDR3 DNA is TGCGCCAGCAGCTTGGATGCTAGCGGGGGACCCAACACCGGGGAGCTGTTTTTT. It yields the protein CASSLDASGGPNTGELFF.

As DNA, the CDR3 is TGCGCCAGCAGCAAAATCACGGACGCGAACACTGAAGCTTTCTTT. Translating it yields CASSKITDANTEAFF. The chain is built from TRBV5-1 and TRBJ1-1; D gene unclear. V lost 4 bases to trimming and J lost 1 base, with 14 bases between them. Germline V gene lookup returns CDR1 SGHRS and CDR2 YFSETQ. The CDR3 consists of 15 residues.

The chain carries TRBV5-4 and TRBJ2-7, with 8 bases identical to TRBD1. Unmatched junction bases numbered 11, after V lost 3 bases and J lost 0 bases. CDR3 length equals 17 residues. The germline gives CDR1 SGHNT, CDR2 YYREEE (reference sequence). The CDR3 DNA reads as TGTGCCAGCAGCTCCTGGGGACAGGCCGCCTTCTCCTACGAGCAGTACTTC. This sequence encodes CASSSWGQAAFSYEQYF.

This chain links TRBV3-1 (or the pseudogene TRBV3-2) with TRBJ2-7; TRBD2 matches at 8 bases. Germline V gene sequence: CDR1 LGHDT, CDR2 YNNKEL (reference sequence). The CDR3 is made up of 15 amino acids. The V segment lost 2 bases and the J segment 6 bases; nucleotides outside the gene matches: 9. The CDR3: CASSQTGGLGSEQYF. For the CDR3, the DNA is TGTGCCAGCAGCCAAACGGGGGGACTAGGATCCGAGCAGTACTTC.